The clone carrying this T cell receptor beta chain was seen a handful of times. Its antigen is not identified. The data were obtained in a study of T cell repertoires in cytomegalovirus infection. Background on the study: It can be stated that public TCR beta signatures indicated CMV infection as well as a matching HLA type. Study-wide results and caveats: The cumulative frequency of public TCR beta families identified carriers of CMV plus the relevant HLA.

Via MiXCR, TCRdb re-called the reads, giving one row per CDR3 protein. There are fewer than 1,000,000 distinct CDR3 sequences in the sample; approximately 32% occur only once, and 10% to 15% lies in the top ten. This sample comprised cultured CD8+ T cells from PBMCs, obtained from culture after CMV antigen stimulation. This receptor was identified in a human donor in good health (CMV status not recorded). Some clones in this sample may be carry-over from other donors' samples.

In DNA, the CDR3 is TGTGCCAGCTCACCATCCGGACAGGGTGGCACTGAAGCTTTCTTT. This translates into CASSPSGQGGTEAFF. The chain has TRBV18 and TRBJ1-1, with 8 bases that match TRBD1. V was pared by 2 bases and J by 4 bases, with 6 bases of the junction left unmatched. CDR1 and CDR2 (germline): KGHSH, LQKENI. This CDR3 comprises 15 residues.